This TCR beta chain was captured in a study of T cell repertoires in ileal Crohn's disease. The germline V gene has CDR1 LNHDA and CDR2 SQIVND (reference sequence). The CDR3 covers 15 residues. The J segment lost 0 bases and the V segment lost 6 bases, leaving 6 bases of the junction unmatched. TCRB immunosequencing input was approximately 450 nanograms of biopsy DNA per sample. Here immunoSEQ multiplex PCR was the method, and the copy in TCRdb shows in-frame clones only, minus some. The sample includes several thousand clones, 81% of them seen just once. Broader study findings: Compared with non-smokers, active smokers at surgery showed more clonal expansions.

On this clone itself: Its antigen is currently unknown.

This sequence was found in an adult with Crohn's disease. The chain is built from TRBV19 and TRBJ2-7, with 9 bases aligning to TRBD2. The sequenced sample was ileal tissue. The CDR3 DNA reads as TGTGCCAGTAGACCCCGGACTAGCGACTCCTACGAGCAGTACTTC. Protein: CASRPRTSDSYEQYF. Supplemented by reference TRBV19 and TRBJ2-7, the full variable domain reads DGGITQSPKYLFRKEGQNVTLSCEQNLNHDAMYWYRQDPGQGLRLIYYSQIVNDFQKGDIAEGYSVSREKKESFPLTVTSAQKNPTAFYLCASRPRTSDSYEQYFGPGTRLTVT.